Below, 31 T cell receptor beta chains from the same sample are listed, as sequenced in a study of technical replicates of blood from a handful of donors. Clones were sequenced by immunoSEQ multiplex PCR, and TCRdb holds only the in-frame ones, with some missing. The sample shows 60,000 or so clones, around 87% of them seen only once. Sequenced input: PBMCs. The receptors derive from a human donor in good health. Some clones in this sample may be carry-over from other donors' samples.

The J gene is TRBJ2-7, the V gene TRBV29-1; D uncertain. The CDR3 length is 12 residues. Trimming removed 7 bases at V and 5 bases at J, with 15 bases between. The germline V gene has CDR1 SQVTM and CDR2 ANQGSEA. CDR3 residues: CSAGTPRDEQYF. Written as DNA, the CDR3 is TGCAGCGCTGGTACCCCCCGAGACGAGCAGTACTTC.

The chain couples TRBV5-6 to TRBJ1-2; weak D call: TRBD1 (5 bases). The CDR3 spans 14 residues. Germline values: CDR1 SGHDT, CDR2 YYEEEE. Trimming cost V 4 bases and J 7 bases, with 17 bases left between them. The CDR3 reads CASSPTGGVFGYTF. For the CDR3, the DNA is TGTGCCAGCAGCCCGACCGGGGGTGTGTTTGGCTACACCTTC.

This clone was detected only once. The genes are TRBV7-3 and TRBJ2-2; D uncertain. CDR3 length equals 12 residues. The germline V gene has CDR1 SGHTA and CDR2 FQGTGA. V lost 3 bases and J lost 3, with 2 bases in between. This chain's CDR3 is CASSFYTGELFF. The CDR3 coding sequence is TGTGCCAGCAGCTTCTACACCGGGGAGCTGTTTTTT.

V is TRBV6-5 and J is TRBJ1-1, with D perhaps TRBD1 (5 bases). The germline V gene has CDR1 MNHEY and CDR2 SVGAGI. CDR3 length: 13 amino acids. The V end was cut by 2 bases, the J end by 10 bases, with 14 bases between. DNA of the CDR3: TGTGCCAGCAGTTACGGGGGGAGTGGAGTAGCTTTCTTT. Its translation: CASSYGGSGVAFF.

The chain uses TRBV30 and TRBJ1-1; D is uncertain. With 2 bases removed from V and 4 bases from J, the gap between germline ends came to 11 bases. In germline, CDR1 is GTSNPN, CDR2 SVGIG (reference sequence). This CDR3 region has 13 residues. CDR3 nucleotide sequence: TGTGCCTGGAGTCCCCGACTAGGCACTGAAGCTTTCTTT. Translated, it gives CAWSPRLGTEAFF.

V usage is TRBV7-3 and J usage is TRBJ2-5, with D possibly TRBD1 on 6 matching bases. CDR1 is SGHTA and CDR2 is FQGTGA in the germline V gene. The CDR3 consists of 13 residues. Trimming cost V 3 bases and J 3 bases, with 8 bases left between them. The CDR3 region is CASSFGTKETQYF. CDR3 sequence (DNA): TGTGCCAGCAGCTTTGGGACAAAAGAGACCCAGTACTTC.

This chain links TRBV7-2 with TRBJ2-1, with D perhaps TRBD2 (6 bases). The V end lost 1 base, the J end lost 7 bases, and 11 bases lay between the germline ends. CDR1 is SGHTA and CDR2 is FQGNSA in the germline V gene. This CDR3 spans 14 amino acids. The chain's CDR3 is CASSLESGGNEQFF. CDR3 DNA sequence: TGTGCCAGCAGCTTAGAGAGCGGAGGGAATGAGCAGTTCTTC.

V usage is TRBV4-3 and J usage is TRBJ2-1; D not resolved. The V end was cut by 0 bases, the J end by 9 bases, with 12 bases between. The V gene's germline CDR1 is LGHNA and CDR2 YSLEER. The CDR3 sequence is 14 residues long. The CDR3 DNA is TGCGCCAGCAGCCAAGATCGAGGCGTGGGTGAGCAGTTCTTC. This codes for CASSQDRGVGEQFF.

This clone has only a few counts. This chain connects TRBV6-4 to TRBJ2-2; 9 nucleotides line up with TRBD2. In germline, CDR1 is MRHNA, CDR2 SNTAGT. CDR3 size: 17 residues. Trimming cost V 0 bases and J 3 bases; bases outside gene matches: 5. The CDR3 sequence: CASSDSSSGRHTGELFF. CDR3 DNA sequence: TGTGCCAGCAGTGACTCGTCCAGCGGGAGGCACACCGGGGAGCTGTTTTTT.

This clone has a handful of counts. This sequence joins TRBV30 and TRBJ1-5; D is uncertain. The CDR3 loop spans 13 amino acids. Trimming removed 5 bases at V and 1 base at J, with 9 bases between. Germline V gene sequence: CDR1 GTSNPN, CDR2 SVGIG (reference sequence). CDR3 loop: CAWGGGSNQPQHF. The CDR3, as DNA: TGTGCCTGGGGCGGAGGAAGCAATCAGCCCCAGCATTTT.

The chain employs TRBV5-4 and TRBJ2-2, with 7 bases fitting TRBD1. The CDR3 spans 14 residues. Germline V gene data show CDR1 as SGHNT and CDR2 as YYREEE (reference sequence). V was clipped by 9 bases and J by 1 base; unmatched bases: 6. CDR3 DNA: TGTGCCACCAGGGCAGGGGGGAACACCGGGGAGCTGTTTTTT. Its translation: CATRAGGNTGELFF.

The chain combines TRBV10-3 with TRBJ1-4, with unresolved D. The ends were cut back, 4 bases at V and 1 base at J, with 13 bases in the middle. Germline V gene data show CDR1 as ENHRY and CDR2 as SYGVKD. This CDR3 is 16 amino acids long. The CDR3 DNA reads as TGTGCCATCAGTGTGGGTTTGGGGAGAACTAATGAAAAACTGTTTTTT. This gives the protein CAISVGLGRTNEKLFF.

The chain is built from TRBV5-1 and TRBJ2-3, with 12 positions matching TRBD2. The CDR3 is 16 amino acids. The V gene end was trimmed by 0 bases and the J gene end by 4 bases; junction bases not matched to a gene: 3. The V gene's germline CDR1 is SGHRS and CDR2 YFSETQ. The CDR3 bases are TGCGCCAGCAGCTTGGCGGCTAGCGGGAGGGCAGATACGCAGTATTTT. Translating gives CASSLAASGRADTQYF.

The V gene is TRBV13, the J gene TRBJ1-5; D is unresolved. Germline assignment: CDR1 PRHDT and CDR2 FYEKMQ (reference sequence). The germline V and J ends were trimmed by 4 bases and 9 bases, with 10 bases remaining between them. This CDR3 is built from 12 residues. CDR3 DNA sequence: TGTGCCAGCAGCTCATCACGGTGGCCCCAGCATTTT. It is translated as CASSSSRWPQHF.

This sequence joins TRBV30 and TRBJ1-3; 7 bases line up with TRBD1. The CDR3 is 14 residues long. Losses at the gene ends were 3 bases for V and 4 bases for J; bases not matched to a gene: 6. Looked up from germline, CDR1 is GTSNPN and CDR2 is SVGIG (reference sequence). The CDR3 sequence is CAWRPTGTGNTIYF. CDR3 nucleotides: TGTGCCTGGAGGCCGACAGGGACGGGAAACACCATATATTTT.

CDR3 sequence: CASSPGQGRGMNTEAFF. The CDR3 nucleotides read TGTGCCAGTAGTCCAGGACAGGGGAGAGGTATGAACACTGAAGCTTTCTTT. The chain recombines TRBV19 with TRBJ1-1; TRBD1 agrees at 9 bases. V gave up 5 bases and J gave up 0 bases; unmatched junction bases: 10. CDR1 and CDR2 from the germline V gene are LNHDA and SQIVND (reference sequence). This CDR3 region has 17 residues.

The CDR3 reads CASSSVRAGVTEAFF. As DNA, the CDR3 is TGTGCCAGCAGCTCGGTTAGGGCAGGGGTTACTGAAGCTTTCTTT. J is TRBJ1-1 and V is TRBV7-9; TRBD1 might be the D (6 bases). The CDR3 sequence is 15 residues long. V was trimmed by 4 bases and J by 5 bases, leaving 17 bases between them. CDR1 is SEHNR and CDR2 is FQNEAQ in the germline V gene (reference sequence).

The rearrangement uses TRBV4-2 and TRBJ1-1; D remains unclear. The CDR3 covers 13 residues. Looked up from germline, CDR1 is LGHNA and CDR2 is YNFKEQ. V dropped 0 bases and J dropped 5 bases, with 7 bases sitting between them. This CDR3 reads CASSQDAGTEAFF. DNA of the CDR3: TGTGCCAGCAGCCAAGATGCGGGGACTGAAGCTTTCTTT.

The chain combines TRBV27 with TRBJ1-2; tentatively, D is TRBD1 (6 bases). The CDR3 has 13 residues. Germline assignment: CDR1 MNHEY and CDR2 SMNVEV (reference sequence). V was pared by 5 bases and J by 2 bases, with 9 bases between. CDR3 protein: CASSTQGNYGYTF. CDR3 nucleotides: TGTGCCAGCAGTACACAGGGCAACTATGGCTACACCTTC.

The V call is TRBV2, the J call TRBJ2-5; the match to TRBD2 covers 10 bases. The CDR3 sequence is 16 residues long. Trimming took 2 bases from V and 5 from J; bases not matched to a gene: 8. Germline-derived CDR1 and CDR2 are SNHLY and FYNNEI. The CDR3, as DNA: TGTGCCAGCAGTGAACAAAGCGGGAGGGTGAGGGAGACCCAGTACTTC. Translation gives CASSEQSGRVRETQYF.

The chain combines TRBV4-3 with TRBJ2-6, with D possibly TRBD2 on 6 matching bases. The CDR3 totals 16 residues. The germline V and J ends were trimmed by 3 bases and 0 bases, with 9 bases remaining between them. Germline V gene sequence: CDR1 LGHNA, CDR2 YSLEER. The CDR3 DNA reads TGCGCCAGCAGCCAGGGAGGAGACTCTGGGGCCAACGTCCTGACTTTC. This codes for CASSQGGDSGANVLTF.

V and J are TRBV13 and TRBJ2-1, with TRBD2 matching 9 bases. Germline assignment: CDR1 PRHDT and CDR2 FYEKMQ (reference sequence). The V segment lost 7 bases and the J segment 9 bases; nucleotides outside the gene matches: 7. The CDR3 contains 13 residues. DNA of the CDR3: TGTGCCAGCACGGCGGGAGGGAACGGTGAGCAGTTCTTC. Translating it yields CASTAGGNGEQFF. Using reference TRBV13 and TRBJ2-1 for the parts outside the CDR3, the full variable domain is AAGVIQSPRHLIKEKRETATLKCYPIPRHDTVYWYQQGPGQDPQFLISFYEKMQSDKGSIPDRFSAQQFSDYHSELNMSSLELGDSALYFCASTAGGNGEQFFGPGTRLTVL.

This chain connects TRBV15 to TRBJ2-7; tentative D call: TRBD2 (5 bases). The CDR3 contains 13 residues. Germline V gives CDR1 LNHNV, CDR2 YYDKDF (reference sequence). V lost 1 base to trimming and J lost 5 bases, with 9 bases between them. CDR3 sequence (DNA): TGTGCCACCAGCAGAGGGCTAGCTGACGAGCAGTACTTC. It specifies CATSRGLADEQYF.

J is TRBJ2-1 and V is TRBV9, with TRBD1 identical over 9 bases. Germline assignment: CDR1 SGDLS and CDR2 YYNGEE. The V and J ends lost 8 bases and 0 bases, in that order; junction bases with no gene match: 6. There are 15 residues in the CDR3. CDR3 protein: CASTGGGNSYNEQFF. CDR3 coding DNA: TGTGCCAGTACAGGGGGCGGGAACTCCTACAATGAGCAGTTCTTC.

This chain uses TRBV30 with TRBJ1-2; 9 bases map to TRBD1. The CDR3 spans 13 residues. With V trimmed by 5 bases and J by 4 bases, 5 bases remained unmatched. Germline V gene sequence: CDR1 GTSNPN, CDR2 SVGIG (reference sequence). The CDR3 reads CAWDRGYGYGYTF. The CDR3 DNA sequence: TGTGCCTGGGACAGGGGGTATGGCTATGGCTACACCTTC.

V and J are TRBV6-1 and TRBJ1-1, with no clear D. Germline lookup yields CDR1 MNHNS and CDR2 SASEGT. Trimming took 7 bases from V and 2 from J, leaving 5 bases between them. This CDR3 is built from 11 residues. CDR3 residues: CASIYNTEAFF. DNA of the CDR3: TGTGCCAGCATTTATAACACTGAAGCTTTCTTT.

DNA for the CDR3: TGCGCCAGCACAAACGGGGGAGGATACAATGAGCAGTTCTTC. Translating gives CASTNGGGYNEQFF. The rearrangement links TRBV5-1 to TRBJ2-1, with D tentatively TRBD2 (6 bases). This CDR3 comprises 14 residues. Germline CDR1 reads SGHRS; CDR2 reads YFSETQ. V lost 6 bases and J 4 bases, leaving 14 bases between the germline ends.

The chain couples TRBV9 to TRBJ2-3; 8 positions match TRBD1. The V and J ends lost 4 bases and 3 bases, in that order; junction bases with no gene match: 10. Germline V CDR1 and CDR2: SGDLS, YYNGEE. This CDR3 comprises 16 residues. DNA of the CDR3: TGTGCCAGCAGCACTCGAGCAGGGGGCACGACAGATACGCAGTATTTT. Its translation is CASSTRAGGTTDTQYF.

V gene TRBV4-1 combines with J gene TRBJ2-7; D might be TRBD1 (5 bases). CDR3 length equals 13 residues. Germline CDR1 reads MGHRA; CDR2 reads YSYEKL. V dropped 8 bases and J dropped 2 bases, with 13 bases sitting between them. CDR3 in amino acids: CASVDSLTYEQYF. The CDR3 region has the DNA TGCGCCAGCGTTGACAGCCTTACCTACGAGCAGTACTTC.

The V call is TRBV5-1, the J call TRBJ2-5; D might be TRBD2 (6 bases). CDR1 and CDR2 (germline): SGHRS, YFSETQ. The CDR3 consists of 14 residues. V lost 4 bases to trimming and J lost 0 bases, with 10 bases between them. The chain's CDR3 is CASSISGNQETQYF. The CDR3 nucleotides read TGCGCCAGCAGCATTAGCGGAAACCAAGAGACCCAGTACTTC.

The chain has TRBV29-1 and TRBJ2-7; the match to TRBD1 covers 7 bases. This CDR3 region has 12 residues. Germline V gene lookup returns CDR1 SQVTM and CDR2 ANQGSEA. With 6 bases clipped from V and 12 bases from J, the junction kept 14 bases outside the gene matches. In DNA form, the CDR3 reads TGCAGCGTAACCGGACAGGCAGGGCAGTCGTACTTC. Translated: CSVTGQAGQSYF.